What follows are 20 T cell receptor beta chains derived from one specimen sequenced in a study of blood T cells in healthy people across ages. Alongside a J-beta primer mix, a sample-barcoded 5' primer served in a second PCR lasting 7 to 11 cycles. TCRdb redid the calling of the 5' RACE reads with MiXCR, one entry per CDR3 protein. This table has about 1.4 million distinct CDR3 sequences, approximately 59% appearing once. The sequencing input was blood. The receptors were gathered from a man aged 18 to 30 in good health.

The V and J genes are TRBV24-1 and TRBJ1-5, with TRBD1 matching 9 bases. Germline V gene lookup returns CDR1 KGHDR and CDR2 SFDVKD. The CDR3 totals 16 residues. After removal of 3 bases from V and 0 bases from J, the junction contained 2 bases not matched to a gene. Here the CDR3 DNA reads TGTGCCACCAGTGATGGGACAGGGAATAGCAATCAGCCCCAGCATTTT. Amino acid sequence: CATSDGTGNSNQPQHF.

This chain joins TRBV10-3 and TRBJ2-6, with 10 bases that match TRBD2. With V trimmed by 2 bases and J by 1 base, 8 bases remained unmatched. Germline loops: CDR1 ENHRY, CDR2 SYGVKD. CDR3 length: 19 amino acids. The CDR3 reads CAISEKASGSGSGANVLTF. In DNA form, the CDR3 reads TGTGCCATCAGTGAGAAGGCTAGCGGGAGTGGGTCTGGGGCCAACGTCCTGACTTTC.

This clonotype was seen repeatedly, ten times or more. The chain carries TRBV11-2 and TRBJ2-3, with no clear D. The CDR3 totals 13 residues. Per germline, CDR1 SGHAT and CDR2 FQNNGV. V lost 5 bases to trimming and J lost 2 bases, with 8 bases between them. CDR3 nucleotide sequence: TGTGCCAGCAGCCAGCCCCCCACAGATACGCAGTATTTT. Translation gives CASSQPPTDTQYF. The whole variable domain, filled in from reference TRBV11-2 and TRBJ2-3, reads EAGVAQSPRYKIIEKRQSVAFWCNPISGHATLYWYQQILGQGPKLLIQFQNNGVVDDSQLPKDRFSAERLKGVDSTLKIQPAKLEDSAVYLCASSQPPTDTQYFGPGTRLTVL.

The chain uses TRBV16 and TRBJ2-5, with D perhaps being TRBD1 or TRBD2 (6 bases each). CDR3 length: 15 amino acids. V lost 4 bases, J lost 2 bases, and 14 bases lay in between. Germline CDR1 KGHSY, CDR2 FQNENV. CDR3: CASSPGGGGQETQYF. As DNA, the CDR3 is TGTGCCAGCAGCCCCGGTGGAGGGGGACAAGAGACCCAGTACTTC.

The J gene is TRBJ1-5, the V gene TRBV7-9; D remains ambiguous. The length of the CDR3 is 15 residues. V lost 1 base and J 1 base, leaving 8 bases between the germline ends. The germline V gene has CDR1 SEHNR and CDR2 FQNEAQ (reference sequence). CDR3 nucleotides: TGTGCCAGCAGCTTAGACGGGCCCAGCAATCAGCCCCAGCATTTT. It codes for CASSLDGPSNQPQHF.

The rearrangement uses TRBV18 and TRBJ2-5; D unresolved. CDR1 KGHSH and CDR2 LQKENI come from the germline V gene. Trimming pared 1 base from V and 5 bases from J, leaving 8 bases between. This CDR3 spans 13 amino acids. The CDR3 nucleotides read TGTGCCAGCTCACCACTAGCTATGGAGACCCAGTACTTC. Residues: CASSPLAMETQYF.

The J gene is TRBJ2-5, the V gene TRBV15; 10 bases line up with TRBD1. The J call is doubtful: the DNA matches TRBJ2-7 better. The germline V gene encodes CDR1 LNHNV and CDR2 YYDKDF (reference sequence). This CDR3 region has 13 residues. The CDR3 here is CATTDRGDYEQYF. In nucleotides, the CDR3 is TGTGCCACGACGGACAGGGGGGATTACGAGCAGTACTTC.

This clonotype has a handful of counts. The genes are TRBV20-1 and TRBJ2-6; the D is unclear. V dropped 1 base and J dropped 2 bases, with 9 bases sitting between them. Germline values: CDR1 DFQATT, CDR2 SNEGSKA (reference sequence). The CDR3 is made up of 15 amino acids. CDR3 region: CSARVGVAGANVLTF. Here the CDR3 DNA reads TGCAGTGCTAGAGTAGGTGTCGCTGGGGCCAACGTCCTGACTTTC.

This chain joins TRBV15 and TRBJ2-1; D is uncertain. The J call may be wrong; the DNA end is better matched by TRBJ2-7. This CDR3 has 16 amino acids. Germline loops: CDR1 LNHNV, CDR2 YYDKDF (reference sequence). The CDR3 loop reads CATPFRNPSWYNEQYF. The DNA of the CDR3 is TGTGCCACCCCCTTCCGTAACCCATCTTGGTACAATGAGCAGTACTTC.

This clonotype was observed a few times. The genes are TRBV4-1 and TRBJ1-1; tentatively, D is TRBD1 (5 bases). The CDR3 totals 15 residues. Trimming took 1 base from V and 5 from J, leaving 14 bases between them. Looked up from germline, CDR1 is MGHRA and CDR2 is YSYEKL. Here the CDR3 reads CASSQVPGRRTEAFF. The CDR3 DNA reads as TGCGCCAGCAGCCAAGTACCAGGGAGGCGGACTGAAGCTTTCTTT.

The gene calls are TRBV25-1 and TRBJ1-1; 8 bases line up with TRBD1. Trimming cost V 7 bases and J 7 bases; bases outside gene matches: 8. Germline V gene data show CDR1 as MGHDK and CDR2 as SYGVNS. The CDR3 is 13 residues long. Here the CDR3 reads CASTSTGVGEAFF. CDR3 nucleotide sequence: TGTGCCAGCACATCGACAGGGGTTGGTGAAGCTTTCTTT.

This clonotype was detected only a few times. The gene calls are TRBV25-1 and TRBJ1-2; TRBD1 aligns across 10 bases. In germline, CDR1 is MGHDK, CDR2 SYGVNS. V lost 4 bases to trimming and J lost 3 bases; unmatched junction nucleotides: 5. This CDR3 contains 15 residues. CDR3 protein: CASSGGQGEDYGYTF. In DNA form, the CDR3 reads TGTGCCAGCAGTGGCGGACAGGGGGAGGACTATGGCTACACCTTC.

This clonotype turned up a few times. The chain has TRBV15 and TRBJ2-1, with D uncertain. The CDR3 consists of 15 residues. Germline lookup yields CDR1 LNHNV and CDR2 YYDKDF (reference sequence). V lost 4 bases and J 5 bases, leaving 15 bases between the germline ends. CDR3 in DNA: TGTGCCACCAGCATACACCGGGCCAGCAACAATGAGCAGTTCTTC. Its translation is CATSIHRASNNEQFF.

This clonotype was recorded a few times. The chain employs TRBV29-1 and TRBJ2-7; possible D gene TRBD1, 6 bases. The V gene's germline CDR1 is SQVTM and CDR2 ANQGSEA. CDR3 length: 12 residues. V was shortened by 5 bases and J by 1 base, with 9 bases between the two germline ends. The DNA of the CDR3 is TGCAGCGTTACGACAGGATCCTACGAGCAGTACTTC. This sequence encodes CSVTTGSYEQYF.

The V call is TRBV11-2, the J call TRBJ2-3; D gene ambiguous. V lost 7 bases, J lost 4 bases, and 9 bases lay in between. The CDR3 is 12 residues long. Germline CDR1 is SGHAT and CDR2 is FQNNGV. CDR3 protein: CASTLSPDTQYF. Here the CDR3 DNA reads TGTGCCAGCACCCTATCTCCAGATACGCAGTATTTT. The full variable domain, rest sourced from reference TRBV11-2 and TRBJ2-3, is EAGVAQSPRYKIIEKRQSVAFWCNPISGHATLYWYQQILGQGPKLLIQFQNNGVVDDSQLPKDRFSAERLKGVDSTLKIQPAKLEDSAVYLCASTLSPDTQYFGPGTRLTVL.

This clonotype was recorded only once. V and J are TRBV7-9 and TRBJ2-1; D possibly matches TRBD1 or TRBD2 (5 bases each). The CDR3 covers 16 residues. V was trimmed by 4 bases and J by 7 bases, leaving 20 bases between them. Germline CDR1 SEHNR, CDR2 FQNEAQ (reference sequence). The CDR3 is CASSSTTGTTFNEQFF. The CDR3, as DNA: TGTGCCAGCAGCTCCACGACCGGGACGACTTTTAATGAGCAGTTCTTC.

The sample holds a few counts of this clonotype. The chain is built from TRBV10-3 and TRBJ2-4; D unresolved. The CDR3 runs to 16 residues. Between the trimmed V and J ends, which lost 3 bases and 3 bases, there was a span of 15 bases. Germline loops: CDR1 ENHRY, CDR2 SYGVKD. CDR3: CAISDPGQQGKNIQYF. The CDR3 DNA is TGTGCCATCAGTGACCCAGGCCAGCAAGGCAAAAACATTCAGTACTTC.

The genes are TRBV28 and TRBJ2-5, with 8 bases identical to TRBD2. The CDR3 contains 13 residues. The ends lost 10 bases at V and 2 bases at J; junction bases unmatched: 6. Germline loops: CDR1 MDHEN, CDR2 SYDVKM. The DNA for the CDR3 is TGTGCCACCCAAGCGGGGGTTCAAGAGACCCAGTACTTC. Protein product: CATQAGVQETQYF. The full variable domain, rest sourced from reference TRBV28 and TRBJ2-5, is DVKVTQSSRYLVKRTGEKVFLECVQDMDHENMFWYRQDPGLGLRLIYFSYDVKMKEKGDIPEGYSVSREKKERFSLILESASTNQTSMYLCATQAGVQETQYFGPGTRLLVL.

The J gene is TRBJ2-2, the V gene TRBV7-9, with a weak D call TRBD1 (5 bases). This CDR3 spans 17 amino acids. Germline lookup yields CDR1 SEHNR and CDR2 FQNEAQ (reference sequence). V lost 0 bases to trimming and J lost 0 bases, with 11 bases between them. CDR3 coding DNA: TGTGCCAGCAGCTTAGCACAAAGGGGCCCGAACACCGGGGAGCTGTTTTTT. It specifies CASSLAQRGPNTGELFF.

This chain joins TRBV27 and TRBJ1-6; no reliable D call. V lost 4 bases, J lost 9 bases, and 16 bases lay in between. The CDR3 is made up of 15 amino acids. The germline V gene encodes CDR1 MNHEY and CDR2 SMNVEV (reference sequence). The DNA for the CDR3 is TGTGCCAGCAGTTCTAGACCTCTTGGAGGTTCACCCCTCCACTTT. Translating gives CASSSRPLGGSPLHF.